Shown below are 14 T cell receptor beta chains from a single sample sequenced in a study of T cell responses to AZD1222 COVID-19 vaccine. The table came from immunoSEQ multiplex PCR; TCRdb's copy has only in-frame clones and leaves some out. The sample includes approximately 92,000 clones, roughly nine tenths of them seen just once. The sequencing used peripheral blood, collected on day 0 of AZD1222 vaccination. These receptors all stem from an adult in good health.

The J gene is TRBJ1-4, the V gene TRBV5-6; TRBD1 matches at 7 bases. From germline, CDR1 is SGHDT and CDR2 YYEEEE. CDR3 size: 15 residues. Germline trimming cut 1 base from V and 2 bases from J; bases unmatched to any gene: 2. The CDR3 DNA follows: TGTGCCAGCAGCTTGACGACAGGGACTAATGAAAAACTGTTTTTT. Protein: CASSLTTGTNEKLFF.

This chain uses TRBV5-6 with TRBJ2-7; a possible D gene is TRBD2 (6 bases). This CDR3 has 15 amino acids. Trimming removed 2 bases from V and 7 bases from J, with 19 bases in between. The germline CDR1 and CDR2 sequences are SGHDT and YYEEEE. CDR3 sequence reads: CASSFVLAEAGEQYF. CDR3 sequence (DNA): TGTGCCAGCAGCTTTGTTTTAGCGGAGGCGGGAGAGCAGTACTTC.

The rearrangement links TRBV9 to TRBJ1-5, with a possible D match to TRBD1 (5 bases). Trimming pared 0 bases from V and 3 bases from J, leaving 13 bases between. Germline values: CDR1 SGDLS, CDR2 YYNGEE. The CDR3 contains 16 residues. The CDR3 sequence: CASSVGGERPNQPQHF. The CDR3 DNA follows: TGTGCCAGCAGCGTAGGAGGGGAACGTCCCAATCAGCCCCAGCATTTT.

The chain recombines TRBV5-8 with TRBJ2-7, with 7 bases identical to TRBD2. J gave up 2 bases and V 9 bases, and 8 bases lay outside the gene matches. The CDR3 runs to 13 residues. Germline V gene sequence: CDR1 SGHTS, CDR2 YDEGEE. The CDR3: CATGRGGPYEQYF. The DNA of the CDR3 is TGTGCCACGGGGCGGGGAGGGCCCTACGAGCAGTACTTC.

The V call is TRBV24-1, the J call TRBJ2-5, with 7 bases lining up with TRBD1. Germline lookup yields CDR1 KGHDR and CDR2 SFDVKD. There are 15 residues in the CDR3. J was trimmed by 1 base and V by 1 base; bases with no gene match: 2. CDR3 sequence: CATSDFTGAQETQYF. The CDR3 DNA reads TGTGCCACCAGTGATTTCACAGGGGCCCAAGAGACCCAGTACTTC.

This clone occurred once. CDR3: CAWSLVGFTNYGYTF. The CDR3 nucleotides are TGTGCCTGGAGTCTGGTGGGGTTTACTAACTATGGCTACACCTTC. The chain links TRBV30 to TRBJ1-2; D unclear. V was pared by 2 bases and J by 0 bases, with 13 bases between. The germline V gene has CDR1 GTSNPN and CDR2 SVGIG (reference sequence). The CDR3 runs 15 residues.

This chain links TRBV30 with TRBJ1-1; D might be TRBD1 (6 bases). The CDR3 sequence is 13 residues long. In germline, CDR1 is GTSNPN, CDR2 SVGIG (reference sequence). V lost 2 bases to trimming and J lost 5 bases, with 12 bases between them. Written as DNA, the CDR3 is TGTGCCTGGAGTTCAGGGGCCTGGACTGAAGCTTTCTTT. Translation gives CAWSSGAWTEAFF.

V usage is TRBV30 and J usage is TRBJ2-3, with 7 bases matching TRBD1. The V gene end was trimmed by 3 bases and the J gene end by 2 bases; junction bases not matched to a gene: 5. The CDR3 contains 14 residues. CDR1 is GTSNPN, CDR2 SVGIG, per germline (reference sequence). CDR3 amino acids: CAWRVQGNTDTQYF. The DNA of the CDR3 is TGTGCCTGGAGGGTACAGGGGAACACAGATACGCAGTATTTT. Together with reference TRBV30 and TRBJ2-3, the CDR3 gives the full variable domain: SQTIHQWPATLVQPVGSPLSLECTVEGTSNPNLYWYRQAAGRGLQLLFYSVGIGQISSEVPQNLSASRPQDRQFILSSKKLLLSDSGFYLCAWRVQGNTDTQYFGPGTRLTVL.

This rearrangement joins TRBV6-1 to TRBJ1-1; D is perhaps TRBD1 (5 bases). This CDR3 has 13 residues. Germline-derived CDR1 and CDR2 are MNHNS and SASEGT. Deletions cut 1 base from V and 9 bases from J, with 12 bases between. CDR3 region: CASSEDQRTKAFF. CDR3 nucleotide sequence: TGTGCCAGCAGTGAAGATCAGAGGACAAAAGCTTTCTTT.

V usage is TRBV5-6 and J usage is TRBJ2-2, with 9 bases fitting TRBD1. Germline lookup yields CDR1 SGHDT and CDR2 YYEEEE. The CDR3 sequence is 15 residues long. Trimming cost V 2 bases and J 8 bases; bases outside gene matches: 7. DNA of the CDR3: TGTGCCAGCAGCTTTGGGACAGGGATCAGGGGGGAGCTGTTTTTT. Encoded protein: CASSFGTGIRGELFF.

The chain carries TRBV4-3 and TRBJ1-3; D might be TRBD1 (5 bases). Germline assignment: CDR1 LGHNA and CDR2 YSLEER. Trimming took 8 bases from V and 2 from J, leaving 16 bases between them. The CDR3 covers 15 residues. CDR3 in amino acids: CASARDLMTGNTIYF. The CDR3 bases are TGCGCCAGCGCTCGGGACTTGATGACTGGAAACACCATATATTTT.

The rearrangement uses TRBV4-1 and TRBJ1-1; D is uncertain. CDR3 size: 13 residues. The ends were cut back, 0 bases at V and 8 bases at J, with 10 bases in the middle. The germline CDR1 and CDR2 sequences are MGHRA and YSYEKL. For the CDR3, the DNA is TGCGCCAGCAGCCAAGAAAAGGGTTTGGAAGCTTTCTTT. Amino acid sequence: CASSQEKGLEAFF.

The chain recombines TRBV9 with TRBJ2-3; TRBD1 is a possible D gene (5 bases). V shed 4 bases and J shed 8 bases, with 17 bases lying between them. The V gene's germline CDR1 is SGDLS and CDR2 YYNGEE. The CDR3 has 14 amino acids. The CDR3 nucleotides are TGTGCCAGCAGCTCTGGCCTGGCAAGGGGTACGCAGTATTTT. Its protein is CASSSGLARGTQYF.

The rearrangement uses TRBV18 and TRBJ2-1; the match to TRBD2 covers 11 bases. Germline V CDR1 and CDR2: KGHSH, LQKENI. With V trimmed by 8 bases and J by 11 bases, 14 bases remained unmatched. This CDR3 comprises 15 residues. CDR3 sequence reads: CASRTEGLAGGQQFF. The CDR3 coding sequence is TGTGCCAGCCGGACGGAGGGGCTAGCGGGAGGACAGCAGTTCTTC.